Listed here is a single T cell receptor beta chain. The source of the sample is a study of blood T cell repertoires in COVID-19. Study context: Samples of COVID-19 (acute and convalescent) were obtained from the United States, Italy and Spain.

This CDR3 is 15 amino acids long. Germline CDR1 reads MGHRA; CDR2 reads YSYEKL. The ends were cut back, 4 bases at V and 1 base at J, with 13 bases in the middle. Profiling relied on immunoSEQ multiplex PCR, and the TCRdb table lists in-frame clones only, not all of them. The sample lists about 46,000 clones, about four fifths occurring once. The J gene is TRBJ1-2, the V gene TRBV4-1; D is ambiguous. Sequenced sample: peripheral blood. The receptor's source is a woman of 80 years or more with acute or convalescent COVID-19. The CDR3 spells CASSRLSGINYGYTF. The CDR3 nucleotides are TGCGCCAGCAGCCGTCTATCGGGGATTAACTATGGCTACACCTTC.